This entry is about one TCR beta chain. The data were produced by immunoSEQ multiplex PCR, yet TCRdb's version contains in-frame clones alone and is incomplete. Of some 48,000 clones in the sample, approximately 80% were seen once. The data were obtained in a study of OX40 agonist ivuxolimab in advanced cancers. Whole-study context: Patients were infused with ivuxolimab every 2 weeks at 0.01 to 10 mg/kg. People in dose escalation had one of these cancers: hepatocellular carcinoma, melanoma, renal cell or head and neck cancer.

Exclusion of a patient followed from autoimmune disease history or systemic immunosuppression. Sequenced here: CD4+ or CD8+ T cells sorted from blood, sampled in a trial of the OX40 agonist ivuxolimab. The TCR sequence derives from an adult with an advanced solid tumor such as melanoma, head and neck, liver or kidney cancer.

The CDR3 here is CASNPWSASNQPQHF. The CDR3 bases are TGTGCCAGCAACCCCTGGTCCGCTAGCAATCAGCCCCAGCATTTT. The V call is TRBV2, the J call TRBJ1-5; no definite D call. Trimming cost V 7 bases and J 0 bases, with 13 bases left between them. This CDR3 spans 15 amino acids. From germline, CDR1 is SNHLY and CDR2 FYNNEI.